This TCR beta chain was captured in a study of T cells in narcolepsy listed by TCRdb under 2018. In the study overall: Healthy control donors were enrolled in the study alongside patients who had narcolepsy type 1 or type 2 (NT1, NT2). The study sought autoreactive T cells targeting hypocretin neuron self-antigens (hypocretin, TRIB2) in narcolepsy patients, using TCR Vbeta sequencing to track clonotypes in blood and CSF. What the authors observed across the whole study: HCRT-specific and TRIB2-specific autoreactive clonotypes were highlighted in plots that compared CD4+ T cell clonotypes in CSF versus blood from the same patient. Numbers of sequenced blood memory CD4+ clonotypes were comparable, averaging roughly 40,000 in patients and some 33,000 in controls. No sequences matching autoreactive T cell clones were present in some of the blood memory CD4+ repertoires from patients and controls. Autoreactive clonotypes were reported to be detected serially in the blood of the same patients and of different patients, but not in the blood of healthy controls.

With regard to this clone: Its antigen remains unidentified. Base qualities are not provided; no much larger clone lies one nucleotide away.

The germline V gene supplies CDR1 MNHNS and CDR2 SASEGT. V lost 2 bases and J lost 11 bases; the stretch between them is 16 bases long. There are 13 amino acids in the CDR3, from cysteine to phenylalanine inclusive. Just the 39-base CDR3 DNA is kept, in frame starting at base 1. For TCR Vbeta sequencing, memory CD4+ T cells were sorted ex vivo from the peripheral blood of both healthy controls and narcolepsy patients. Libraries came from the immunoSEQ multiplex PCR assay. As stored in TCRdb, this immuneACCESS dataset retains in-frame rearrangements with V and J assigned. A fraction of the clones does not appear; measured against another copy, unresolved V genes explain less than half of the discrepancy, and the remainder lacks a known reason. A total of tens of thousands of clones appear in this sample, about 89% of them only once. Of the sample, approximately 1% is held by the ten largest clones.

Recombination connected TRBV6-1 to TRBJ2-7; TRBD1 is possibly the D segment (6 matching bases). This TCR was sampled from a human donor in good health. The sequenced sample consisted of memory (CD45RA-) CD4+ T cells from blood. Explained via the paper, the cell subset or site label denotes: memory T cells sorted ex vivo from peripheral blood. The CDR3 reads as follows: CASSETPQGKKYF. The base sequence is TGTGCCAGCAGTGAAACCCCCCAGGGGAAGAAGTACTTC.